Here is one T cell receptor beta chain with its context. Its antigen is currently unknown. A universal primer site and UMIs were added as TCR cDNA was made by 5'RACE template switching. TCRdb called the 5' RACE reads again in MiXCR, with one record for every CDR3 protein. The sample holds hundreds of thousands of distinct CDR3 sequences, 6.2% seen once. Germline V gene lookup returns CDR1 LNHNV and CDR2 YYDKDF (reference sequence). The CDR3 length is 12 residues. V gave up 10 bases and J gave up 5 bases, with 12 bases separating them. The sample is drawn from a study of T cells after yellow fever vaccination. Overall study findings and caveats: Among all clonotypes, a small share was observed in both CD4 and CD8 compartments.

Sequenced material: PBMCs, taken 5 days after the yellow fever booster vaccination. This receptor was identified in a man aged 30 to 39 who received the YFV17D yellow fever vaccine. The V gene is TRBV15, the J gene TRBJ2-1; tentative D call: TRBD1 (7 bases). The CDR3 DNA is TGTGCCATCAGGGGGGCGAACAATGAGCAGTTCTTC. Encoded protein: CAIRGANNEQFF.